Below, 27 T cell receptor beta chains from the same sample are listed, as sequenced in a study of T cells in Graves' hyperthyroidism and ophthalmopathy. RNA transcripts were the template for amplifying TCR beta CDR3 regions. Carried out on the TCR CDR3, a first-round RT-PCR used the HTBI primer set. MiXCR, applied by TCRdb to the multiplex PCR reads, yields one record per CDR3 protein. The sample has about 350,000 distinct CDR3 sequences, over 11% seen once; the top ten hold 20% to 25%. The sequencing input was blood. Receptor source: a woman aged 25-40 years with Graves' hyperthyroidism.

This clonotype was observed many times. The V and J genes are TRBV20-1 and TRBJ2-3; D gene uncertain. Trimming took 2 bases from V and 2 from J, leaving 11 bases between them. The CDR3 runs 14 residues. CDR1 DFQATT and CDR2 SNEGSKA come from the germline V gene (reference sequence). The CDR3 DNA follows: TGCAGTGCTAGACAGTTGATGAACACAGATACGCAGTATTTT. Its protein product is CSARQLMNTDTQYF.

This clonotype showed up many times. The rearrangement links TRBV10-3 to TRBJ1-1, with D possibly TRBD1 on 6 matching bases. Germline assignment: CDR1 ENHRY and CDR2 SYGVKD. This CDR3 comprises 14 residues. Trimming took off 6 bases at V and 3 bases at J, with 14 bases between the two ends. CDR3 region: CAIRKGGKDTEAFF. The CDR3 DNA sequence: TGTGCCATCAGGAAAGGGGGGAAAGACACTGAAGCTTTCTTT.

This clonotype was recorded many times. The V call is TRBV29-1, the J call TRBJ2-7; D could derive from TRBD1 or TRBD2 (6 bases each). With 7 bases removed from V and 2 bases from J, the gap between germline ends came to 15 bases. This CDR3 comprises 13 residues. Germline V gene lookup returns CDR1 SQVTM and CDR2 ANQGSEA. The CDR3 nucleotides are TGCAGCGCCCGCGGGACACTGACCTACGAGCAGTACTTC. Amino acids: CSARGTLTYEQYF.

This clonotype was observed many times. V and J are TRBV6-2 or TRBV6-3 and TRBJ2-7, with 13 bases aligning to TRBD2. J was trimmed by 3 bases and V by 6 bases; bases with no gene match: 5. The CDR3 sequence is 15 residues long. Germline V gene lookup returns CDR1 MNHEY and CDR2 SVGEGT. DNA for the CDR3: TGTGCCAGCAGCCTGGGGACTAGCGGGAACTACGAGCAGTACTTC. It yields the protein CASSLGTSGNYEQYF.

Concerning this clonotype itself: One base away lies a much larger clone, so this may be a sequencing read error. The J gene is TRBJ1-1, the V gene TRBV6-5; D not resolved. The CDR3 length is 15 residues. Germline V gene lookup returns CDR1 MNHEY and CDR2 SVGAGI. V gave up 2 bases and J gave up 0 bases, with 10 bases separating them. The CDR3 protein is CASSYPTRVNTEAFF. In DNA, the CDR3 is TGTGCCAGCAGTTACCCGACTAGGGTGAACACTGAAGCTTTCTTT.

This clonotype appeared many times. This chain joins TRBV28 and TRBJ2-7, with 10 bases identical to TRBD1. In germline, CDR1 is MDHEN, CDR2 SYDVKM. Losses at the gene ends were 3 bases for V and 1 base for J; bases not matched to a gene: 12. The CDR3 has 18 amino acids. Written as DNA, the CDR3 is TGTGCCAGCAGTTTTGGAGACAGGGGGCTTCTATTGTCCTACGAGCAGTACTTC. The encoded protein is CASSFGDRGLLLSYEQYF.

There are many counts of this clonotype. V is TRBV18 and J is TRBJ2-3; D may correspond to TRBD1 or TRBD2 (5 bases each). Trimming pared 2 bases from V and 4 bases from J, leaving 19 bases between. This CDR3 region has 17 residues. The V gene's germline CDR1 is KGHSH and CDR2 LQKENI. CDR3 nucleotides: TGTGCCAGCTCACCAACCCAGGGAGTTAGTTTCTCAGATACGCAGTATTTT. Residues: CASSPTQGVSFSDTQYF.

This clonotype was seen at least ten times. The chain has TRBV20-1 and TRBJ2-1; 12 nucleotides match TRBD1. V lost 1 base to trimming and J lost 10 bases; unmatched junction nucleotides: 14. Germline CDR1 and CDR2: DFQATT and SNEGSKA (reference sequence). This CDR3 spans 17 amino acids. CDR3 sequence reads: CSARGPPGQGASGEQFF. The CDR3 DNA is TGCAGTGCTAGAGGCCCACCGGGACAGGGGGCTTCCGGGGAGCAGTTCTTC.

The CDR3 region is CASTSSGASNTGELFF. CDR3 bases: TGTGCCAGCACATCTAGCGGGGCCTCGAACACCGGGGAGCTGTTTTTT. The chain has TRBV6-1 and TRBJ2-2; 9 nucleotides agree with TRBD2. Trimming at V came to 7 bases and at J to 0 bases, leaving 6 bases not matched to a gene. CDR1 MNHNS and CDR2 SASEGT come from the germline V gene. This CDR3 contains 16 residues.

The sample holds a few counts of this clonotype. The chain is built from TRBV18 and TRBJ2-7; D gene unclear. Germline V gives CDR1 KGHSH, CDR2 LQKENI. This CDR3 has 14 residues. The ends were cut back, 3 bases at V and 0 bases at J, with 9 bases in the middle. The CDR3 sequence: CASSPSRSSYEQYF. The CDR3 DNA sequence: TGTGCCAGCTCACCGAGCCGGAGCTCCTACGAGCAGTACTTC.

The chain carries TRBV27 and TRBJ2-7; D gene ambiguous. CDR3 length: 14 residues. V was clipped by 3 bases and J by 4 bases, with 13 bases between them. Germline assignment: CDR1 MNHEY and CDR2 SMNVEV (reference sequence). In DNA, the CDR3 is TGTGCCAGCAGTTTGAGTCCAGGAAATTACGAGCAGTACTTC. Translation gives CASSLSPGNYEQYF.

There are many counts of this clonotype. This chain links TRBV27 with TRBJ2-7, with 15 bases fitting TRBD2. Germline V gene data show CDR1 as MNHEY and CDR2 as SMNVEV (reference sequence). V was pared by 5 bases and J by 0 bases, with 8 bases of the junction left unmatched. The CDR3 has 18 amino acids. The CDR3 DNA is TGTGCCAGCAGTAGTGGACTAGCGGGAGGGCCCATCTCCTACGAGCAGTACTTC. It translates to CASSSGLAGGPISYEQYF.

The sample holds a few counts of this clonotype. This chain uses TRBV6-2 or TRBV6-3 with TRBJ1-6; 7 bases are shared with TRBD1. There are 11 residues in the CDR3. The trim removed 5 bases at V and 16 bases at J, leaving 5 bases unmatched. CDR1 and CDR2 from the germline V gene are MNHEY and SVGEGT. For the CDR3, the DNA is TGTGCCAGCAGTCCCGGGACAGCACTCCACTTT. Its protein product is CASSPGTALHF.

This chain connects TRBV3-1 to TRBJ1-1, with TRBD1 matching 7 bases. Germline assignment: CDR1 LGHDT and CDR2 YNNKEL (reference sequence). J lost 2 bases, V lost 1 base, and 10 bases had no gene match. The CDR3 has 17 residues. The CDR3 reads CASSQGGGGYSNTEAFF. The CDR3 DNA reads TGTGCCAGCAGCCAAGGTGGAGGGGGCTATTCCAACACTGAAGCTTTCTTT.

This clonotype was seen only a few times. The chain employs TRBV20-1 and TRBJ1-2, with TRBD1 matching over 7 bases. Germline trimming cut 6 bases from V and 12 bases from J; bases unmatched to any gene: 10. The CDR3 covers 11 residues. The germline V gene encodes CDR1 DFQATT and CDR2 SNEGSKA (reference sequence). The CDR3 bases are TGCAGTGCCACAAGGACGGACAGGAACACCTTC. Translation gives CSATRTDRNTF.

Ten or more counts support this clonotype. The chain is built from TRBV6-6 and TRBJ2-1; 7 nucleotides agree with TRBD2. V gave up 0 bases and J gave up 4 bases; unmatched junction bases: 9. The CDR3 has 17 amino acids. CDR1 MNHNY and CDR2 SVGAGI come from the germline V gene (reference sequence). DNA of the CDR3: TGTGCCAGCAGTTACTCGGGTTCAAGCGGGATATACAATGAGCAGTTCTTC. Its translation is CASSYSGSSGIYNEQFF.

Many counts were recorded for this clonotype. J is TRBJ2-1 and V is TRBV13; 13 bases agree with TRBD2. Germline trimming cut 5 bases from V and 5 bases from J; bases unmatched to any gene: 12. Germline CDR1 and CDR2: PRHDT and FYEKMQ (reference sequence). The CDR3 is 18 residues long. CDR3 amino acids: CASSQGLAGTRTHNEQFF. The CDR3 DNA sequence: TGTGCCAGCAGCCAGGGACTAGCGGGAACGAGGACTCACAATGAGCAGTTCTTC.

This clonotype was observed at least ten times. CDR3 DNA sequence: TGTGCCAGCAGCGACAGGGGGAATAACAATGAGCAGTTCTTC. It specifies CASSDRGNNNEQFF. This chain joins TRBV2 and TRBJ2-1; 9 bases are a match to TRBD1. The CDR3 covers 14 residues. V was clipped by 6 bases and J by 5 bases; unmatched bases: 5. Germline V gives CDR1 SNHLY, CDR2 FYNNEI. The complete variable domain, with remaining parts taken from reference TRBV2 and TRBJ2-1, reads EPEVTQTPSHQVTQMGQEVILRCVPISNHLYFYWYRQILGQKVEFLVSFYNNEISEKSEIFDDQFSVERPDGSNFTLKIRSTKLEDSAMYFCASSDRGNNNEQFFGPGTRLTVL.

This clonotype was picked up a small number of times. The V gene is TRBV20-1, the J gene TRBJ2-3; D unresolved. V was trimmed by 5 bases and J by 4 bases, leaving 16 bases between them. The CDR3 has 14 amino acids. The germline V gene encodes CDR1 DFQATT and CDR2 SNEGSKA (reference sequence). CDR3 in DNA: TGCAGTGCTGGACCGCCGATTCGGCCAGATACGCAGTATTTT. It specifies CSAGPPIRPDTQYF.

This chain uses TRBV5-1 with TRBJ1-4, with unresolved D. The CDR3 length is 12 residues. V dropped 4 bases and J dropped 8 bases, with 9 bases sitting between them. CDR1 and CDR2 from the germline V gene are SGHRS and YFSETQ. The CDR3 sequence: CASSQSSEKLFF. The DNA for the CDR3 is TGCGCCAGCAGCCAGAGCAGCGAAAAACTGTTTTTT.

This clonotype showed up many times. This rearrangement joins TRBV6-1 to TRBJ2-7; TRBD2 agrees at 9 bases. The CDR3 consists of 14 residues. Germline CDR1 and CDR2: MNHNS and SASEGT. V shed 5 bases and J 2 bases; nucleotides not matched to a gene: 4. The CDR3 coding sequence is TGTGCCAGCAGTCCTAGCGGGGCCGCCTACGAGCAGTACTTC. Amino acids: CASSPSGAAYEQYF.

The table lists this clonotype with many counts. This chain links TRBV28 with TRBJ2-5; the D is unclear. This CDR3 is built from 15 residues. Trimming stripped 5 bases from V and 5 bases from J, with 18 bases between. Germline lookup yields CDR1 MDHEN and CDR2 SYDVKM. The CDR3 region has the DNA TGTGCCAGCAGTGACCGATCCAAGGACGCGGAGACCCAGTACTTC. Its translation: CASSDRSKDAETQYF.

This clonotype was observed at least ten times. V usage is TRBV6-2 or TRBV6-3 and J usage is TRBJ2-7; possibly TRBD2 for D (6 bases). Trimming shortened V by 2 bases and J by 5 bases, and 10 bases separated the two germline ends. Per the germline V gene, CDR1 is MNHEY and CDR2 is SVGEGT. The CDR3 runs to 13 residues. The CDR3 reads CASSYDRRDEQYF. CDR3 sequence (DNA): TGTGCCAGCAGTTACGACCGGAGGGACGAGCAGTACTTC.

The genes are TRBV6-2 or TRBV6-3 and TRBJ2-1; 7 bases align to TRBD2. Trimming removed 6 bases from V and 10 bases from J; junction bases left unmatched: 12. The CDR3 loop spans 14 amino acids. Germline V gene sequence: CDR1 MNHEY, CDR2 SVGEGT. CDR3 amino acids: CASSPTGGSGEQFF. DNA for the CDR3: TGTGCCAGCAGCCCTACCGGGGGGTCCGGGGAGCAGTTCTTC.

This clonotype was observed many times. The CDR3 loop reads CASQGPNYGYTF. The CDR3 DNA reads TGTGCCAGTCAGGGCCCCAACTATGGCTACACCTTC. The chain recombines TRBV12-3 or TRBV12-4 with TRBJ1-2, with D tentatively TRBD1 (5 bases). The CDR3 has 12 residues. Trimming left V 9 bases short and J 2 bases short, with 10 bases between.

This clonotype was seen ten or more times. The chain carries TRBV20-1 and TRBJ2-7; TRBD1 matches at 8 bases. Germline CDR1 and CDR2: DFQATT and SNEGSKA (reference sequence). With 0 bases clipped from V and 1 base from J, the junction kept 2 bases outside the gene matches. CDR3 length: 14 residues. The CDR3 coding sequence is TGCAGTGCTAGAGATCGGACAGGGTCCTACGAGCAGTACTTC. It specifies CSARDRTGSYEQYF.

This clonotype has a count of ten or more. The chain recombines TRBV29-1 with TRBJ2-3, with TRBD1 as a possible D gene (5 bases). The CDR3 covers 10 residues. CDR1 and CDR2 from the germline V gene are SQVTM and ANQGSEA. V was clipped by 7 bases and J by 3 bases, with 5 bases between them. CDR3 residues: CSAGTDTQYF. CDR3 in DNA: TGCAGCGCAGGGACAGATACGCAGTATTTT.